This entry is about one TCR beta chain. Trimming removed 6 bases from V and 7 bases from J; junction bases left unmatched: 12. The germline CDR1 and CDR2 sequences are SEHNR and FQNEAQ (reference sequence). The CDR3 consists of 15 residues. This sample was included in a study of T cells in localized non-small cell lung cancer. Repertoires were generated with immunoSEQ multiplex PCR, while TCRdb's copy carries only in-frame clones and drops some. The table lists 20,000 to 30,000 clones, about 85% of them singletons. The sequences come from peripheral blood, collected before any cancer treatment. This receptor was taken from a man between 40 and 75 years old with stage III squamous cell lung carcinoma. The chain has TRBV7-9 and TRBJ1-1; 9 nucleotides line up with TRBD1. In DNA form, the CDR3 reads TGTGCCAGCAGATTCGGGACAGGGACATCAGTTGAAGCTTTCTTT. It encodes CASRFGTGTSVEAFF.